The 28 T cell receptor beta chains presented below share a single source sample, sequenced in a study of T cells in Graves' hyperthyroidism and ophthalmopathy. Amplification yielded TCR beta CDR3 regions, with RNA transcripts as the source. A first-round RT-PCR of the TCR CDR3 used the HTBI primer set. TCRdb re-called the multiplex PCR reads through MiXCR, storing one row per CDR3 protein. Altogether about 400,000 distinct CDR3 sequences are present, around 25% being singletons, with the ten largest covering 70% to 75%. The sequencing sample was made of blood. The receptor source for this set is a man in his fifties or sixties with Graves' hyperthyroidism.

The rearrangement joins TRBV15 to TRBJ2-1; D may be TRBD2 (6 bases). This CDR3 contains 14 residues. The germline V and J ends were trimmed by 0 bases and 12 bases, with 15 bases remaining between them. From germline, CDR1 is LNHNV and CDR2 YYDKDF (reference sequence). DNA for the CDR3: TGTGCCACCAGCAGAGATCTAAGGGACTCCGGGCAGTTCTTC. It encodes CATSRDLRDSGQFF.

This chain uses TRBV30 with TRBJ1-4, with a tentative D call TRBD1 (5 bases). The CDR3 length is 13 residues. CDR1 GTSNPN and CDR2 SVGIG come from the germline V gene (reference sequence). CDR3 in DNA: TGTGCGTGGGGCGGAGAGCTTAATGAAAAACTGTTTTTT. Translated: CAWGGELNEKLFF.

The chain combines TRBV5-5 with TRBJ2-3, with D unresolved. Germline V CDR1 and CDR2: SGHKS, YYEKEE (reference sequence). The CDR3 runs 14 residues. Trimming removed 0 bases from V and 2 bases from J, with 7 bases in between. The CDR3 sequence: CASSLVLDTDTQYF. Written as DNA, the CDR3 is TGTGCCAGCAGCTTGGTTTTAGACACAGATACGCAGTATTTT.

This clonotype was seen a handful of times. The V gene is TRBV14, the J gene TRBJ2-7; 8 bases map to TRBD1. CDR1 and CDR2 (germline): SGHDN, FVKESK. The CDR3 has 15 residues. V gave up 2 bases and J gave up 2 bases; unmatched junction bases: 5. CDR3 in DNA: TGTGCCAGCAGCCAATGGACAGGGAGGCCCTACGAGCAGTACTTC. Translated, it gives CASSQWTGRPYEQYF. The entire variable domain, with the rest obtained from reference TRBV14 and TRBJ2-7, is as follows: EAGVTQFPSHSVIEKGQTVTLRCDPISGHDNLYWYRRVMGKEIKFLLHFVKESKQDESGMPNNRFLAERTGGTYSTLKVQPAELEDSGVYFCASSQWTGRPYEQYFGPGTRLTVT.

CDR3 protein: CAIMREMAYEQYF. CDR3 nucleotide sequence: TGTGCCATCATGAGGGAGATGGCCTACGAGCAGTACTTC. The chain uses TRBV10-3 and TRBJ2-7; D is possibly TRBD2 (5 bases). Trimming took off 7 bases at V and 2 bases at J, with 12 bases between the two ends. Germline values: CDR1 ENHRY, CDR2 SYGVKD. The CDR3 has 13 amino acids.

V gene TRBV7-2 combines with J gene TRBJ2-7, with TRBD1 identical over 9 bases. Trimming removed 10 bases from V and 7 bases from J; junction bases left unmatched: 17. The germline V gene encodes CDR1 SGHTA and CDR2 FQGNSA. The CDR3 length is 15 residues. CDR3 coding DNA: TGTGCCACCAACAAGAAATCACAGGGGGCGGGTGAGCAGTACTTC. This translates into CATNKKSQGAGEQYF.

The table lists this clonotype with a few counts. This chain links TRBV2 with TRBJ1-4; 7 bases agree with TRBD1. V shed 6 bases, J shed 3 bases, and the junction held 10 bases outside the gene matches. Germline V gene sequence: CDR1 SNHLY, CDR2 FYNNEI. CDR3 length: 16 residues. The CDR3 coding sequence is TGTGCCAGCAGCCAAGACGCCGGGACAGCTAATGAAAAACTGTTTTTT. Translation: CASSQDAGTANEKLFF.

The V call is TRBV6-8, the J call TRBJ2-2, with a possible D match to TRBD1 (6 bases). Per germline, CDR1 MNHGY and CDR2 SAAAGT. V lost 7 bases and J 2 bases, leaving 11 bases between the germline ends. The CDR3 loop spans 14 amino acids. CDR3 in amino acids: CASIRTVNTGELFF. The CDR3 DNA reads TGTGCCAGCATCCGGACAGTTAACACCGGGGAGCTGTTTTTT.

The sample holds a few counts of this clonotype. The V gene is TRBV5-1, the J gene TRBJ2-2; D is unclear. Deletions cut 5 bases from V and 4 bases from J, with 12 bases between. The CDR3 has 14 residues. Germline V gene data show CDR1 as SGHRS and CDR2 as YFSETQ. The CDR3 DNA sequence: TGCGCCAGCAGAATTGAGAGGAGCACCGGGGAGCTGTTTTTT. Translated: CASRIERSTGELFF.

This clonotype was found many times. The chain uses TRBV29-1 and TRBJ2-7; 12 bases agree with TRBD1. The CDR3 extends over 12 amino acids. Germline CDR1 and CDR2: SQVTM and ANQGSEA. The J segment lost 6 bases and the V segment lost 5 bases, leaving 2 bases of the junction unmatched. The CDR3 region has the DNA TGCAGCGTTTGGGACAGGGGGCTCGAGCAGTACTTC. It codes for CSVWDRGLEQYF.

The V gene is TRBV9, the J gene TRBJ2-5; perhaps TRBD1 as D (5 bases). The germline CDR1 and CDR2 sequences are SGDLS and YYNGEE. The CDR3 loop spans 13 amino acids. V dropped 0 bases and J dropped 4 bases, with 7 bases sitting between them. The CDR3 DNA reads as TGTGCCAGCAGCGTAGCAGGGTTAGAGACCCAGTACTTC. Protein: CASSVAGLETQYF. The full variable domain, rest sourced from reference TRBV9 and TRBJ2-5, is DSGVTQTPKHLITATGQRVTLRCSPRSGDLSVYWYQQSLDQGLQFLIQYYNGEERAKGNILERFSAQQFPDLHSELNLSSLELGDSALYFCASSVAGLETQYFGPGTRLLVL.

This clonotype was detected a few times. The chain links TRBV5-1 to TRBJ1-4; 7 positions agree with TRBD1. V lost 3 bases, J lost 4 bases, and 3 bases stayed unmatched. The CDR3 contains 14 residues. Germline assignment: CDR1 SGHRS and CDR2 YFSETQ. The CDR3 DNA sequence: TGCGCCAGCAGCTCCGGGACAGTTAATGAAAAACTGTTTTTT. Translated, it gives CASSSGTVNEKLFF.

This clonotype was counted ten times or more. The CDR3 here is CASSPTGADTEAFF. CDR3 nucleotide sequence: TGTGCCAGCTCACCCACCGGGGCCGACACTGAAGCTTTCTTT. The chain carries TRBV18 and TRBJ1-1, with D possibly being TRBD1 (5 bases). Per germline, CDR1 KGHSH and CDR2 LQKENI. V was cut by 3 bases and J by 3 bases, with 11 bases left in between. CDR3 length equals 14 residues.

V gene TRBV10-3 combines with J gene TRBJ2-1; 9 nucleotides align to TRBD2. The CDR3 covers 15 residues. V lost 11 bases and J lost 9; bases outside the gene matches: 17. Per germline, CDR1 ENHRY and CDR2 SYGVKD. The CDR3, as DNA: TGTGCCTCCGGGAGTAGCGGGAGAATGGGATCTGAGCAGTTCTTC. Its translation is CASGSSGRMGSEQFF.

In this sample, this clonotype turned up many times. CDR3 loop: CASSSSTGDGYTF. CDR3 sequence (DNA): TGCGCCAGCAGCTCATCGACAGGGGATGGCTACACCTTC. This chain joins TRBV5-1 and TRBJ1-2; 8 positions match TRBD1. Trimming at V came to 3 bases and at J to 6 bases, leaving 4 bases not matched to a gene. This CDR3 has 13 residues. In germline, CDR1 is SGHRS, CDR2 YFSETQ.

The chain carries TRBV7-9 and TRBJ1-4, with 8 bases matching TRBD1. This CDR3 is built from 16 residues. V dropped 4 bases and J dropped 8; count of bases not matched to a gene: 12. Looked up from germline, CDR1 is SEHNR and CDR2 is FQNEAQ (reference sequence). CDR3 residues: CASSSLAGAGGEKLFF. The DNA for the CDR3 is TGTGCCAGCAGCTCCTTGGCTGGGGCAGGGGGCGAAAAACTGTTTTTT.

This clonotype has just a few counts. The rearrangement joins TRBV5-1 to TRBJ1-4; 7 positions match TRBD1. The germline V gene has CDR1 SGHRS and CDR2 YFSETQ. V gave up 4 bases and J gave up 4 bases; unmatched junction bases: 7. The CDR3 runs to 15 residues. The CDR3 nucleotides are TGCGCCAGCAGCGAAAGGGGACAGAGTAATGAAAAACTGTTTTTT. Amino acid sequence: CASSERGQSNEKLFF.

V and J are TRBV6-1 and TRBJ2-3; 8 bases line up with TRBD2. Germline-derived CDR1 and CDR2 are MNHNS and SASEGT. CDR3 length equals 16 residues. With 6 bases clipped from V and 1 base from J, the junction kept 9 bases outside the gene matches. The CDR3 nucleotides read TGTGCCAGCAGGGCCTTAGCGGGAAGGGGCACAGATACGCAGTATTTT. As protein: CASRALAGRGTDTQYF.

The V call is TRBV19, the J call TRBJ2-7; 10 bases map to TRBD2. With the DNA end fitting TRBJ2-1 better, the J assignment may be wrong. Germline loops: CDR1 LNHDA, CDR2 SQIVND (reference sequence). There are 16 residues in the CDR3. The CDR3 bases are TGTGCCAGCACCCCAACCTGGGCTAGCGGGAGTTACGAGCAGTTCTTC. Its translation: CASTPTWASGSYEQFF.

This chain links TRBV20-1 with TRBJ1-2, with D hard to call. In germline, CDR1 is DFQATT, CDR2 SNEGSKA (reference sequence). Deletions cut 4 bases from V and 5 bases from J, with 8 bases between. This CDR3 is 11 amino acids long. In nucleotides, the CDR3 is TGCAGTGCTATCTGGCGGTATGGCTACACCTTC. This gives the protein CSAIWRYGYTF.

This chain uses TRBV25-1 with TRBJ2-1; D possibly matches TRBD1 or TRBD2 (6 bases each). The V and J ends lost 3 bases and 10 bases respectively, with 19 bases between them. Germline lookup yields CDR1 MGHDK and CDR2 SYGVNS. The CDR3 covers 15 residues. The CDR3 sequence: CASSEMLGGRFEQFF. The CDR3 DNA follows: TGTGCCAGCAGTGAGATGTTAGGGGGGCGCTTCGAGCAGTTCTTC.

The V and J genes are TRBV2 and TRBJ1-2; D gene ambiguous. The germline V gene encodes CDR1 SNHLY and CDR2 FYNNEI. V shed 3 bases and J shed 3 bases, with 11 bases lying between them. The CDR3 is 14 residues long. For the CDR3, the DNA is TGTGCCAGCAGTGACCAAAACGCATACTATGGCTACACCTTC. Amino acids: CASSDQNAYYGYTF.

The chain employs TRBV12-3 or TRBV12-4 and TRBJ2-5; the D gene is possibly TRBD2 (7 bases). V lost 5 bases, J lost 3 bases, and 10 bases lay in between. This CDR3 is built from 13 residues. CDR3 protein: CASSRGAEETQYF. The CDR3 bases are TGTGCCAGCAGTCGGGGGGCGGAAGAGACCCAGTACTTC.

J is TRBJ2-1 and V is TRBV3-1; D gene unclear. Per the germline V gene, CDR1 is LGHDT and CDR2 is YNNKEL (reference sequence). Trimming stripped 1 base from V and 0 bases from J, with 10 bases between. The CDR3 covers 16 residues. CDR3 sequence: CASSQAWRFSYNEQFF. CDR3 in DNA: TGTGCCAGCAGCCAAGCCTGGCGGTTCTCCTACAATGAGCAGTTCTTC.

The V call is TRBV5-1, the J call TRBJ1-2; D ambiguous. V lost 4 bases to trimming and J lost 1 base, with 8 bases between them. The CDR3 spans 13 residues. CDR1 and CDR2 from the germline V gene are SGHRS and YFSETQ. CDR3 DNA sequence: TGCGCCAGCAGCGTCGAGGGTAACTATGGCTACACCTTC. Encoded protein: CASSVEGNYGYTF. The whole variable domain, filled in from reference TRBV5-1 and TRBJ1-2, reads KAGVTQTPRYLIKTRGQQVTLSCSPISGHRSVSWYQQTPGQGLQFLFEYFSETQRNKGNFPGRFSGRQFSNSRSEMNVSTLELGDSALYLCASSVEGNYGYTFGSGTRLTVV.

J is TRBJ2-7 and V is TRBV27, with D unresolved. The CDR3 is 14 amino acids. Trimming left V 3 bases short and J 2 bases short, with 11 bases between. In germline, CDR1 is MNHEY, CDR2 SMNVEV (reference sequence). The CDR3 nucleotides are TGTGCCAGCAGTTTCTTACTCTCCCCCTACGAGCAGTACTTC. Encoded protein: CASSFLLSPYEQYF.

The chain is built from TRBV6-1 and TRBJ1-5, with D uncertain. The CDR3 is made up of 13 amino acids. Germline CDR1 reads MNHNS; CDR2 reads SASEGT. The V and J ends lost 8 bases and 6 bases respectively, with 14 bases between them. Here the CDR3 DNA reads TGTGCCAGCTCTGAGGGAGTGGTTCAGCCCCAGCATTTT. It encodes CASSEGVVQPQHF.

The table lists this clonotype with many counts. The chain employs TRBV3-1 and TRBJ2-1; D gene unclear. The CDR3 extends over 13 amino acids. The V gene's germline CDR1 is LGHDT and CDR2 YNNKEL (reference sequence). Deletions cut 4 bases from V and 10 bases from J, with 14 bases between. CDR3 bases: TGTGCCAGCAGCCTACCTAGGTCGAGGGAGCAGTTCTTC. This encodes CASSLPRSREQFF.